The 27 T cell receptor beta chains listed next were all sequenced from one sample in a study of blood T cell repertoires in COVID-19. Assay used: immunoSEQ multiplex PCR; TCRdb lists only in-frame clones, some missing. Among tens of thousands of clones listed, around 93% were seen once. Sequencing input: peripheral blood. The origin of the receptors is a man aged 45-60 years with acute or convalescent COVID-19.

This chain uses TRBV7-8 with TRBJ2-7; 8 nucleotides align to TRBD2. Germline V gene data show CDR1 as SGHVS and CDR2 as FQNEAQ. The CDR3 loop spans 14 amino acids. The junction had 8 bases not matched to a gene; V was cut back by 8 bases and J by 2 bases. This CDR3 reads CASVLSGGAYEQYF. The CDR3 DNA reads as TGTGCCAGCGTGCTGAGCGGGGGAGCCTACGAGCAGTACTTC.

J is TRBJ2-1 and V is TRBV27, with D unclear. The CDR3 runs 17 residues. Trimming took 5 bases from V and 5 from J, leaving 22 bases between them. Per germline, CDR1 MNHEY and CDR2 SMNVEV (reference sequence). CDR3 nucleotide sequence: TGTGCCAGCAGTATCGGAGCCGTTAACCCACGAGACAATGAGCAGTTCTTC. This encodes CASSIGAVNPRDNEQFF.

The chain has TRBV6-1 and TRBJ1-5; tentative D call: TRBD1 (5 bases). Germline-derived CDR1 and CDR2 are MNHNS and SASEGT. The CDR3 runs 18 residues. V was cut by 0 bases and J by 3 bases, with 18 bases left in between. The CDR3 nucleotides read TGTGCCAGCAGTGAAGCCAGGGCCTCTAGGGGCCTCAATCAGCCCCAGCATTTT. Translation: CASSEARASRGLNQPQHF.

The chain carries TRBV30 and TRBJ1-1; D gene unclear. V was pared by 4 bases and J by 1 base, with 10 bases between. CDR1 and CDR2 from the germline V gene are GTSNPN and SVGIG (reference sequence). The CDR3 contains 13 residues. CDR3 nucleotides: TGTGCCTGGATGTTACGGGGGAACACTGAAGCTTTCTTT. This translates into CAWMLRGNTEAFF.

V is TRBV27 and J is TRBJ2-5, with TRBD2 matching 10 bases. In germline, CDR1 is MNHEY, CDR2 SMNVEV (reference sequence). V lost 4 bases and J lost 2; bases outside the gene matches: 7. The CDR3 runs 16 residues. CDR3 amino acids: CASSSASGGVQETQYF. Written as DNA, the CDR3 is TGTGCCAGCAGTTCCGCCAGCGGGGGGGTTCAAGAGACCCAGTACTTC.

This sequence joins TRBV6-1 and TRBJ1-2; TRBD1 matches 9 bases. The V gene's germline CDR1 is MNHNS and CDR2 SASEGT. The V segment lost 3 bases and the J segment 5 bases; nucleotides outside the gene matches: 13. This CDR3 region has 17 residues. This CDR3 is CASSDSPRDRDRYGYTF. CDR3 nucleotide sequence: TGTGCCAGCAGTGATTCCCCCCGGGACAGGGATCGGTATGGCTACACCTTC.

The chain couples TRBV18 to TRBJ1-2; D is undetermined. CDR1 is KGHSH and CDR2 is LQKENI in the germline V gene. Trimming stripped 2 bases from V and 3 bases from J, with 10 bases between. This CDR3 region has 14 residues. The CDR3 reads CASSPSQAYYGYTF. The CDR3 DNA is TGTGCCAGCTCACCATCGCAGGCCTACTATGGCTACACCTTC.

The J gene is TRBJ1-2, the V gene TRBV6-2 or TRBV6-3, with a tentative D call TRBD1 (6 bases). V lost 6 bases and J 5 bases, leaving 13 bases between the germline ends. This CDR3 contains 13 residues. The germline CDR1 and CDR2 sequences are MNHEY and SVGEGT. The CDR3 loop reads CASSPDRIYGYTF. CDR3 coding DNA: TGTGCCAGCAGCCCGGACAGAATTTATGGCTACACCTTC.

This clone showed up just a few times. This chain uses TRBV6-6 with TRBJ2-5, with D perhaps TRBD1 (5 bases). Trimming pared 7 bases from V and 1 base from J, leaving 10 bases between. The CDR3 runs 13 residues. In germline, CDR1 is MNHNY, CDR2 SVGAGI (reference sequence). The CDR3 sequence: CASKGRAQETQYF. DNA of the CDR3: TGTGCCAGCAAGGGCAGGGCCCAAGAGACCCAGTACTTC.

The chain's CDR3 is CATSAPGENTEAFF. Here the CDR3 DNA reads TGTGCCACCAGTGCCCCAGGGGAGAACACTGAAGCTTTCTTT. The V gene is TRBV24-1, the J gene TRBJ1-1; a weak D match, TRBD1 (6 bases). This CDR3 is 14 amino acids long. V was cut by 5 bases and J by 1 base, with 10 bases left in between. Looked up from germline, CDR1 is KGHDR and CDR2 is SFDVKD.

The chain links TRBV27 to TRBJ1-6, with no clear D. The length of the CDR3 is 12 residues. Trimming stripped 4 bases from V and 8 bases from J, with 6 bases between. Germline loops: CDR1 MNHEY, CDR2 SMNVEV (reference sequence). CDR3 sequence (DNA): TGTGCCAGCAGTTCCCAGTATTCACCCCTCCACTTT. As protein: CASSSQYSPLHF.

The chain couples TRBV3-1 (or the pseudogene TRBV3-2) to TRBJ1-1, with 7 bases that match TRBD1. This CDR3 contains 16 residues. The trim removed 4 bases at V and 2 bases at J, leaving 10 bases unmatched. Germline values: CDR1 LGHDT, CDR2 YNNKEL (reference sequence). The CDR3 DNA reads TGTGCCAGCAGCCCCGCCCTGACAGGGTTCAACACTGAAGCTTTCTTT. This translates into CASSPALTGFNTEAFF.

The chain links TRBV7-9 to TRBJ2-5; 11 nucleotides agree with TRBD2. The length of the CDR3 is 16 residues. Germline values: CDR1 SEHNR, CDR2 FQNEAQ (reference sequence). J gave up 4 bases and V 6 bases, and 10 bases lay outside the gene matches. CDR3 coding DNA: TGTGCCAGCAGTCTCCTTAGCGGGGGGGCGTCAGAGACCCAGTACTTC. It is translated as CASSLLSGGASETQYF. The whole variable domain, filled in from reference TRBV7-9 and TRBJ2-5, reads DTGVSQNPRHKITKRGQNVTFRCDPISEHNRLYWYRQTLGQGPEFLTYFQNEAQLEKSRLLSDRFSAERPKGSFSTLEIQRTEQGDSAMYLCASSLLSGGASETQYFGPGTRLLVL.

The CDR3 loop reads CAWGGSGNSPLHF. The CDR3 bases are TGTGCCTGGGGAGGGTCCGGGAATTCACCCCTCCACTTT. This rearrangement joins TRBV30 to TRBJ1-6; D not resolved. The CDR3 is made up of 13 amino acids. Trimming pared 5 bases from V and 7 bases from J, leaving 12 bases between. Germline V gene sequence: CDR1 GTSNPN, CDR2 SVGIG (reference sequence).

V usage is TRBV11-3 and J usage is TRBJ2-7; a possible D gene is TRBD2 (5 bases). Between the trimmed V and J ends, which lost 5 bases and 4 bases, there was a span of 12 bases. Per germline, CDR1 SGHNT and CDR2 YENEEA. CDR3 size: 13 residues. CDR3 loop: CASSRPGTYEQYF. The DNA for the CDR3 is TGTGCCAGCAGCAGACCGGGAACGTACGAGCAGTACTTC.

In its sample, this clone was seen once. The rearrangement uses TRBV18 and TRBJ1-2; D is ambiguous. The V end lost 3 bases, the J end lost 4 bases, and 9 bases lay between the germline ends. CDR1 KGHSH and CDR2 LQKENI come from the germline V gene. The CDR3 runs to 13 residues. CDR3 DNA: TGTGCCAGCTCACCCCTAGCCTCCTATGGCTACACCTTC. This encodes CASSPLASYGYTF.

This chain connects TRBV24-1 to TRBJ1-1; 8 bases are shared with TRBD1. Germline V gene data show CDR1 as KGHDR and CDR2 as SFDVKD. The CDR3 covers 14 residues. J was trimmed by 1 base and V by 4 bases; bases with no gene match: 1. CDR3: CATSDRGRNTEAFF. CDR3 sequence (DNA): TGTGCCACCAGTGACAGGGGGCGGAACACTGAAGCTTTCTTT.

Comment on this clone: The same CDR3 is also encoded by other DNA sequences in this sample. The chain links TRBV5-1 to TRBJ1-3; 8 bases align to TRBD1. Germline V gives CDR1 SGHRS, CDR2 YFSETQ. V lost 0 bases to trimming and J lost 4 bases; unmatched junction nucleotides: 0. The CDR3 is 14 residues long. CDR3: CASSLGTGGNTIYF. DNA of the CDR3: TGCGCCAGCAGCTTGGGGACAGGGGGAAACACCATATATTTT.

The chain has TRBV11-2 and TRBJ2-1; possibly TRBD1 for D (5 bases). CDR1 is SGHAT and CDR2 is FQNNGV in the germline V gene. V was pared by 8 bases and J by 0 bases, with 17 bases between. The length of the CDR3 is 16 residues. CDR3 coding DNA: TGTGCCAGCGGAGAATACCGACAGACCTCCTACAATGAGCAGTTCTTC. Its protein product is CASGEYRQTSYNEQFF.

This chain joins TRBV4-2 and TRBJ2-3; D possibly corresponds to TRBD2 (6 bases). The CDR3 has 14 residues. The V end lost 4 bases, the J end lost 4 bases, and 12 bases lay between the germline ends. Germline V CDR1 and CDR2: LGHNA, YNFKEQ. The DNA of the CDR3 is TGTGCCAGCAGCCCTATGACTAGTTCAGATACGCAGTATTTT. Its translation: CASSPMTSSDTQYF.

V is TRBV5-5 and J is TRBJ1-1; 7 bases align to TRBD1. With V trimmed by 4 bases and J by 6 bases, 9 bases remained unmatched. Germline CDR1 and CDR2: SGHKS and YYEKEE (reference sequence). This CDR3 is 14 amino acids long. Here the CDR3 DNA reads TGTGCCAGCAGCGCCACAGGGGCGACCGCTGAAGCTTTCTTT. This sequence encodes CASSATGATAEAFF.

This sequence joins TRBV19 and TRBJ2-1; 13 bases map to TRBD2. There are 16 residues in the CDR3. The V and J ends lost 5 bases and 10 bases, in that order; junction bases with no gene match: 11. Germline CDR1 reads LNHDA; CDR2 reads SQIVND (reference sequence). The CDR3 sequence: CASSSRLAGGLGEQFF. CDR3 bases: TGTGCCAGTAGTTCCAGACTAGCGGGGGGCCTGGGAGAGCAGTTCTTC. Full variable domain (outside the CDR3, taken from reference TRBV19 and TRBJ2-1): DGGITQSPKYLFRKEGQNVTLSCEQNLNHDAMYWYRQDPGQGLRLIYYSQIVNDFQKGDIAEGYSVSREKKESFPLTVTSAQKNPTAFYLCASSSRLAGGLGEQFFGPGTRLTVL.

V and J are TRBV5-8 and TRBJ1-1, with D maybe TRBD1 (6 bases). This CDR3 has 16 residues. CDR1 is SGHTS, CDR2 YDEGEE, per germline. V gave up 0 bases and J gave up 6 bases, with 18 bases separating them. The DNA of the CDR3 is TGTGCCAGCAGCTTGGATTTTGGCGGCAGGGGCGCTGAAGCTTTCTTT. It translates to CASSLDFGGRGAEAFF.

CDR3 sequence (DNA): TGTGCCGCAAGACAGGGGGCTGGTGATACGCAGTATTTT. This encodes CAARQGAGDTQYF. The genes are TRBV6-5 and TRBJ2-3; TRBD1 aligns across 10 bases. V gave up 11 bases and J gave up 6 bases; unmatched junction bases: 8. Germline V gives CDR1 MNHEY, CDR2 SVGAGI. The CDR3 is 13 residues long.

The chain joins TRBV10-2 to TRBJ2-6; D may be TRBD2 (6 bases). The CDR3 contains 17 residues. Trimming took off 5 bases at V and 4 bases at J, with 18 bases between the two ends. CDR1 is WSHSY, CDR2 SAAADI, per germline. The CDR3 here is CASSPGLGLSGANVLTF. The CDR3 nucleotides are TGCGCCAGCAGTCCGGGACTTGGGTTATCAGGGGCCAACGTCCTGACTTTC.

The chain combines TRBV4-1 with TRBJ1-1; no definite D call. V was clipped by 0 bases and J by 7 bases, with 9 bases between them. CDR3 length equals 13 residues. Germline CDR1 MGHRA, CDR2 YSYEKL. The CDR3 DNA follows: TGCGCCAGCAGCCAAGATCGGGTTATTGAAGCTTTCTTT. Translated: CASSQDRVIEAFF.

CDR3 bases: TGTGCCAGCTCACCCGGGAATAATGAAAAACTGTTTTTT. As protein: CASSPGNNEKLFF. The V gene is TRBV18, the J gene TRBJ1-4, with D unclear. The CDR3 length is 13 residues. Germline V gene sequence: CDR1 KGHSH, CDR2 LQKENI. Trimming took 3 bases from V and 4 from J, leaving 6 bases between them.